Presented here are 12 T cell receptor beta chains from one specimen sequenced in a study of OX40 agonist ivuxolimab in advanced cancers. Measured with immunoSEQ multiplex PCR; TCRdb has only the in-frame clones, and not every one. The data hold approximately 100,000 clones, with 70% to 90% observed a single time. The sample was CD4+ or CD8+ T cells sorted from blood, taken in a trial of the OX40 agonist ivuxolimab. The source of these receptors is an adult with an advanced solid tumor such as melanoma, head and neck, liver or kidney cancer.

The chain employs TRBV11-2 and TRBJ2-1; 8 nucleotides align to TRBD2. Germline assignment: CDR1 SGHAT and CDR2 FQNNGV. With 7 bases clipped from V and 5 bases from J, the junction kept 7 bases outside the gene matches. The length of the CDR3 is 14 residues. The DNA of the CDR3 is TGTGCCAGCACGCGGGGGGCCGAAAACAATGAGCAGTTCTTC. Translation gives CASTRGAENNEQFF.

The chain joins TRBV10-3 to TRBJ2-7; TRBD1 aligns across 10 bases. The length of the CDR3 is 15 residues. The V gene's germline CDR1 is ENHRY and CDR2 SYGVKD. Trimming took 3 bases from V and 3 from J; bases not matched to a gene: 5. The CDR3 sequence is CAISDWDRGRYEQYF. The DNA of the CDR3 is TGTGCCATCAGTGACTGGGACAGGGGACGCTACGAGCAGTACTTC.

CDR3 loop: CASSRGGDTQYF. CDR3 in DNA: TGTGCCAGCAGTAGGGGGGGAGATACGCAGTATTTT. The chain couples TRBV7-2 to TRBJ2-3, with D perhaps matching TRBD2 (7 bases). Germline CDR1 SGHTA, CDR2 FQGNSA. The CDR3 runs to 12 residues. V lost 6 bases, J lost 5 bases, and 9 bases lay in between. Looking up the rest from reference TRBV7-2 and TRBJ2-3 gives the full variable domain: GAGVSQSPSNKVTEKGKDVELRCDPISGHTALYWYRQSLGQGLEFLIYFQGNSAPDKSGLPSDRFSAERTGGSVSTLTIQRTQQEDSAVYLCASSRGGDTQYFGPGTRLTVL.

About this clone itself: The junction departs from germline at one end; a sequencing error may be responsible. This chain connects TRBV15 to TRBJ1-1; perhaps TRBD1 as D (5 bases). Germline V lookup: CDR1 LNHNV, CDR2 YYDKDF (reference sequence). CDR3 size: 13 residues. CDR3 coding DNA: TGTGCCACCAGCAGAGATGGGACCTCGAGTCGTCCCTTT. Its protein is CATSRDGTSSRPF.

This rearrangement joins TRBV19 to TRBJ1-2; 10 bases are a match to TRBD1. J gave up 7 bases and V 7 bases, and 12 bases lay outside the gene matches. The CDR3 spans 15 residues. Germline loops: CDR1 LNHDA, CDR2 SQIVND (reference sequence). The CDR3 coding sequence is TGTGCCAGTACCCTGACAGGGGGCGATTTTCGTGGCTACACCTTC. It codes for CASTLTGGDFRGYTF.

The CDR3 region has the DNA TGTGCCAGCAGCGTCCGGGACAGCCCCTCTGGAAACACCATATATTTT. This codes for CASSVRDSPSGNTIYF. The J gene is TRBJ1-3, the V gene TRBV9, with 7 bases matching TRBD1. The CDR3 contains 16 residues. Germline loops: CDR1 SGDLS, CDR2 YYNGEE. V trimming: 2 bases; J trimming: 0 bases; junction bases outside the gene matches: 5.

V and J are TRBV7-8 and TRBJ2-1; D possibly corresponds to TRBD2 (6 bases). Trimming stripped 5 bases from V and 10 bases from J, with 9 bases between. CDR1 is SGHVS, CDR2 FQNEAQ, per germline. This CDR3 spans 11 amino acids. Here the CDR3 DNA reads TGTGCCAGCAGCACCCGGGGGGAGCAGTTCTTC. It is translated as CASSTRGEQFF.

The V gene is TRBV5-1, the J gene TRBJ1-1; weak D call: TRBD1 (6 bases). Germline CDR1 and CDR2: SGHRS and YFSETQ. The CDR3 is 13 amino acids. Trimming took off 4 bases at V and 5 bases at J, with 12 bases between the two ends. The CDR3: CASSRGAATEAFF. CDR3 nucleotide sequence: TGCGCCAGCAGCAGGGGGGCGGCTACTGAAGCTTTCTTT.

This chain uses TRBV6-5 with TRBJ2-7, with D possibly matching TRBD2 (5 bases). V lost 8 bases, J lost 4 bases, and 15 bases lay in between. This CDR3 comprises 13 residues. CDR1 MNHEY and CDR2 SVGAGI come from the germline V gene. The CDR3 sequence: CASGRGIGYEQYF. The CDR3 bases are TGTGCCAGCGGCCGAGGGATAGGTTACGAGCAGTACTTC.

The chain has TRBV6-4 and TRBJ2-1; TRBD2 agrees at 15 bases. Trimming took 4 bases from V and 8 from J; bases not matched to a gene: 3. Germline CDR1 MRHNA, CDR2 SNTAGT. The CDR3 sequence is 15 residues long. CDR3 in DNA: TGTGCCAGCAGTGCGGGACTAGCGGGGGGAGATGAGCAGTTCTTC. Encoded protein: CASSAGLAGGDEQFF.

This clone was counted a single time. The chain has TRBV5-1 and TRBJ2-3; D is perhaps TRBD2 (5 bases). The length of the CDR3 is 14 residues. Germline CDR1 reads SGHRS; CDR2 reads YFSETQ. The V gene lost 6 bases and the J gene lost 0 bases, with 11 bases spanning the gap. The CDR3 region is CASNRGGSTDTQYF. CDR3 nucleotide sequence: TGCGCCAGCAATCGAGGAGGCAGCACAGATACGCAGTATTTT.

The CDR3 coding sequence is TGTGCCAGCAGCCTCTTGGGAAGGGTGATAGACGAGCAGTACTTC. This gives the protein CASSLLGRVIDEQYF. The rearrangement links TRBV14 to TRBJ2-7; no definite D call. The germline CDR1 and CDR2 sequences are SGHDN and FVKESK. This CDR3 is 15 amino acids long. V was pared by 4 bases and J by 5 bases, with 18 bases between.